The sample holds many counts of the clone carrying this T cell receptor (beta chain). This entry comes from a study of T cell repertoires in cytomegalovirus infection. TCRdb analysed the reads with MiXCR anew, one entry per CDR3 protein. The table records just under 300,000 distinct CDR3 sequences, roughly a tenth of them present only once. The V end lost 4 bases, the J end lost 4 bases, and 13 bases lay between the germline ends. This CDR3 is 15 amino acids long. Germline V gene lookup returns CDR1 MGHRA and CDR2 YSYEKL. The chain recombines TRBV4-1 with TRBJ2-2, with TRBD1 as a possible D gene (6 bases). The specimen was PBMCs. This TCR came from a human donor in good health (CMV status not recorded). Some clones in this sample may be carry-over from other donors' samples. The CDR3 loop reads CASSLSGESTGELFF. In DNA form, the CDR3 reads TGCGCCAGCAGCCTTTCAGGGGAGAGCACCGGGGAGCTGTTTTTT.